Listed below are T cell receptor beta chains from one sample, sequenced in a study of T cell changes during pregnancy in multiple sclerosis. Assay: immunoSEQ multiplex PCR; the TCRdb copy retains only in-frame clones and omits some. Here the sample spans under 150,000 clones, around 95% being singletons. Sample: peripheral blood, taken after pregnancy. These receptors came from a female donor with multiple sclerosis, enrolled in a pregnancy study. The CDR3 runs from the conserved cysteine through the conserved F or W. The D gene is left open where the match is weak. Not every row has a clone size; where given, it reads once, few, many or a size class.

size,J,V,D,CDR3,DNA
NA,TRBJ2-7,TRBV6-5,NA,CASSPRASVPYEQYF,TGTGCCAGCAGTCCGAGGGCGTCAGTGCCCTACGAGCAGTACTTC
NA,TRBJ2-5,TRBV6-6,NA,CASQTGETQYF,TGTGCCAGCCAAACGGGAGAGACCCAGTACTTC
NA,TRBJ2-3,TRBV11-2,TRBD1,CASSLVGTARLADTQYF,TGTGCCAGCAGCTTAGTCGGGACAGCCCGTTTGGCAGATACGCAGTATTTT
NA,TRBJ2-2,TRBV7-3,NA,CASSLIGAGELFF,TGTGCCAGCAGCTTAATTGGAGCCGGGGAGCTGTTTTTT
NA,TRBJ2-5,TRBV28,TRBD2,CASSLTSGQQETQYF,TGTGCCAGCAGTTTGACTAGCGGACAGCAAGAGACCCAGTACTTC
NA,TRBJ1-5,TRBV19,TRBD1,CASSLYRGTSQPQHF,TGTGCCAGTAGCCTATACAGGGGGACCAGCCAGCCCCAGCATTTT
NA,TRBJ2-1,TRBV11-1,TRBD2,CASSVTSGPYNEQFF,TGTGCCAGCAGCGTGACTAGCGGGCCTTACAATGAGCAGTTCTTC
NA,TRBJ2-7,TRBV27,NA,CASTPGQGSGQYF,TGTGCCAGCACCCCGGGCCAGGGGTCGGGGCAGTACTTC
NA,TRBJ2-7,TRBV5-1,NA,CASSSRLGRYEQYF,TGCGCCAGCAGCTCCCGGTTGGGGCGTTACGAGCAGTACTTC
NA,TRBJ1-2,TRBV25-1,NA,CASSEAGRGYTF,TGTGCCAGCAGTGAGGCAGGGCGCGGCTACACCTTC
NA,TRBJ2-7,TRBV23-1,TRBD1,CASSQATGQGSYEQYF,TGCGCCAGCAGTCAAGCCACGGGACAGGGGAGCTACGAGCAGTACTTC
NA,TRBJ2-7,TRBV9,TRBD2,CASSVGPSGTYEQYF,TGTGCCAGCAGCGTAGGTCCTAGCGGAACTTACGAGCAGTACTTC
NA,TRBJ2-7,TRBV29-1,TRBD1,CSVATGGTYEQYF,TGCAGCGTTGCTACAGGGGGAACCTACGAGCAGTACTTC
NA,TRBJ1-5,TRBV10-3,TRBD1,CAISPGGQGDQPQHF,TGTGCCATCAGCCCCGGTGGACAGGGTGATCAGCCCCAGCATTTT
NA,TRBJ2-1,TRBV7-8,NA,CASSLVSRIGWFF,TGTGCCAGCAGCTTAGTTAGCCGGATCGGGTGGTTCTTC
NA,TRBJ2-7,TRBV6-6,TRBD2,CASRLAGGYYEQYF,TGTGCCAGCAGACTAGCGGGAGGCTACTACGAGCAGTACTTC
NA,TRBJ1-1,TRBV19,TRBD1,CASSPFLTGDATEAFF,TGTGCCAGTAGCCCCTTCCTGACAGGGGATGCCACTGAAGCTTTCTTT
NA,TRBJ2-7,TRBV7-9,TRBD1,CASSSTGTDSYEQYF,TGTGCCAGCAGCTCGACCGGGACAGATTCCTACGAGCAGTACTTC
NA,TRBJ2-1,TRBV28,NA,CASRTLREFYNEQFF,TGTGCCAGCAGAACCCTCAGGGAATTCTACAATGAGCAGTTCTTC
NA,TRBJ1-4,TRBV19,TRBD1,CASTEDRGSNEKLFF,TGTGCCAGTACTGAAGACAGGGGGTCTAATGAAAAACTGTTTTTT
NA,TRBJ1-5,TRBV29-1,TRBD1,CSVGTGLAQPQHF,TGCAGCGTTGGGACAGGGTTAGCCCAGCCCCAGCATTTT
NA,TRBJ2-5,TRBV4-1,NA,CASSQELSGGGETQYF,TGCGCCAGCAGCCAAGAGCTTAGTGGGGGCGGAGAGACCCAGTACTTC
NA,TRBJ1-5,TRBV30,TRBD1,CAWSVRGQRGNQPQHF,TGTGCCTGGAGTGTAAGGGGACAGAGGGGCAATCAGCCCCAGCATTTT
once,TRBJ2-3,TRBV2,NA,CASPARDTDTQYF,TGTGCCAGCCCGGCCCGGGACACAGATACGCAGTATTTT
NA,TRBJ2-5,TRBV5-4,NA,CASSLLSWTAETQYF,TGTGCCAGCAGCTTGTTAAGTTGGACAGCGGAGACCCAGTACTTC
few,TRBJ2-7,TRBV28,NA,CASSSLRFDRQTKAYEQYF,TGTGCCAGCAGTTCCCTGCGGTTTGACAGGCAAACGAAAGCCTACGAGCAGTACTTC
NA,TRBJ1-2,TRBV29-1,NA,CSVESAADGYTF,TGCAGCGTTGAATCGGCGGCTGATGGCTACACCTTC
NA,TRBJ2-1,TRBV5-1,TRBD2,CASRGNSGRMNEQFF,TGCGCCAGCAGGGGGAATAGCGGGAGAATGAATGAGCAGTTCTTC
NA,TRBJ1-4,TRBV7-9,NA,CASSSGITNEKLFF,TGTGCCAGCAGCTCAGGGATAACTAATGAAAAACTGTTTTTT
NA,TRBJ2-4,TRBV6-1,NA,CASSELVGAQNIQYF,TGTGCCAGCAGTGAATTAGTGGGAGCGCAAAACATTCAGTACTTC
NA,TRBJ2-7,TRBV27,NA,CASSLSSGDTTYEQYF,TGTGCCAGCAGTTTATCCTCCGGGGATACTACCTACGAGCAGTACTTC
NA,TRBJ2-7,TRBV19,NA,CASSIGGSYEQYF,TGTGCCAGTAGTATTGGCGGCTCCTACGAGCAGTACTTC
NA,TRBJ1-6,TRBV10-1,NA,CASSPTARTSCGDSPLHF,TGCGCCAGCAGTCCGACAGCCCGGACATCCTGCGGCGATTCACCCCTCCACTTT
NA,TRBJ2-1,TRBV13,TRBD2,CASSIGGRPNEQFF,TGTGCCAGCAGCATCGGGGGGAGGCCCAATGAGCAGTTCTTC
once,TRBJ1-1,TRBV29-1,NA,CSVEEGAHPSEAFF,TGCAGCGTTGAAGAAGGGGCCCACCCATCTGAAGCTTTCTTT
NA,TRBJ2-3,TRBV6-1,TRBD2,CASSGPSGSWSDTQYF,TGTGCCAGCAGTGGCCCTAGCGGGAGTTGGTCAGATACGCAGTATTTT
NA,TRBJ2-7,TRBV10-1,TRBD1,CANNQGARDEQYF,TGCGCCAACAATCAGGGGGCGCGGGACGAGCAGTACTTC
NA,TRBJ2-3,TRBV9,NA,CASSVEERDTQYF,TGTGCCAGCAGCGTAGAGGAGCGCGATACGCAGTATTTT
NA,TRBJ2-3,TRBV29-1,TRBD2,CSVGQLAVSTDTQYF,TGCAGCGTCGGCCAACTAGCGGTTAGCACAGATACGCAGTATTTT
NA,TRBJ2-7,TRBV7-6,NA,CASSFLGAEQYF,TGTGCCAGCAGCTTCCTAGGGGCCGAGCAGTACTTC
NA,TRBJ2-2,TRBV11-3,TRBD2,CASSLVYPGLAGTGELFF,TGTGCCAGCAGCTTAGTCTACCCCGGACTAGCGGGAACCGGGGAGCTGTTTTTT
NA,TRBJ2-2,TRBV28,TRBD2,CASTLIAGEVGTGELFF,TGTGCCAGCACCCTAATAGCGGGAGAGGTGGGCACCGGGGAGCTGTTTTTT
NA,TRBJ2-1,TRBV4-1,TRBD1,CATSKTGRSYNEQFF,TGCGCCACTTCCAAGACAGGGCGGTCCTACAATGAGCAGTTCTTC
NA,TRBJ2-3,TRBV15,NA,CATSSRRAAPDTQYF,TGTGCCACCAGCAGTAGGAGGGCCGCGCCAGATACGCAGTATTTT
NA,TRBJ2-3,TRBV5-6,TRBD1,CASSTGTGQSTDTQYF,TGTGCCAGCAGCACGGGGACAGGACAAAGCACAGATACGCAGTATTTT
once,TRBJ2-1,TRBV15,NA,CATSPLGVERPNEQFF,TGTGCCACCAGCCCTCTTGGGGTCGAGCGGCCAAATGAGCAGTTCTTC
NA,TRBJ2-5,TRBV7-7,TRBD1,CASSLDRDKTQYF,TGTGCTAGCAGCTTAGACAGGGACAAGACCCAGTACTTC
NA,TRBJ2-5,TRBV2,TRBD2,CASSVGAGGPGVQETQYF,TGTGCCAGCAGTGTTGGAGCGGGAGGCCCTGGTGTGCAAGAGACCCAGTACTTC
NA,TRBJ2-1,TRBV19,TRBD2,CAIEREGWGYNEQFF,TGTGCCATAGAGCGGGAGGGCTGGGGGTACAATGAGCAGTTCTTC
NA,TRBJ2-2,TRBV9,TRBD2,CASKGAGGPGTGELFF,TGTGCCAGCAAGGGAGCGGGAGGGCCGGGGACCGGGGAGCTGTTTTTT
NA,TRBJ1-1,TRBV9,TRBD1,CASSVGGQGPMNTEAFF,TGTGCCAGCAGCGTAGGGGGACAGGGACCGATGAACACTGAAGCTTTCTTT
NA,TRBJ1-2,TRBV19,TRBD1,CASLPLSGTGFGYTF,TGTGCCAGTCTCCCTCTTTCCGGGACAGGGTTTGGCTACACCTTC